This T cell receptor (beta chain) was observed in a study of T cell clones after liver transplantation (dated by TCRdb to the late 2010s). For the wider study: The samples were obtained from ITN030ST, a randomized trial that attempted immunosuppression withdrawal within 2 years after liver transplantation. Tolerance was defined as complete withdrawal of immunosuppression for at least one year without a rise in liver enzymes beyond twice the upper limit of normal. Third party-reactive TCRbeta sequences were also identified from pre-transplant MLRs to serve as an antigen-independent comparator for donor-reactive sequences. Three of the eight recipients were HCV-positive; the others were transplanted for non-autoimmune, non-viral indications. Of the 8 liver transplant recipients making up the studied cohort, 3 were classified as tolerant and 5 as non-tolerant. Donor-reactive T cell clones were identified by TCRbeta sequencing after a pre-transplant mixed lymphocyte reaction and then tracked in post-transplant blood. Blood samples were taken pre-transplant, pre-randomization before withdrawal, and post-randomization after full withdrawal or failed withdrawal. Subjects received no induction therapy and standard immunosuppression until randomization at 12-24 months post-transplant.

High-throughput TCRbeta CDR3 sequencing of frozen genomic DNA was performed by immunoSEQ, including PCR amplification, mapping, bias correction and internal controls. From the authors' description of their analysis: Productive rearrangements were kept, and unique TCRbeta sequences were defined by CDR3 nucleotide sequence plus V and J gene. Donor-reactive sequences required at least 5-fold expansion in CFSE-low cells versus unstimulated pre-transplant cells and at least 0.01% frequency. Minimum frequency thresholds were set for each subject on the basis of the unstimulated sample with the lowest template count, so that a detection power of at least 90% was ensured. Jensen-Shannon divergence between the top 1000 TCRbeta sequences post-transplant and pre-transplant was used to measure repertoire turnover. Two-sided Fisher's exact tests were used to test for changes in the detection of donor-reactive sequences. The source is immuneACCESS, and TCRdb retained only in-frame sequences with V and J called. Part of the clones is not carried over; for the studies checked, unresolved V genes explain less than half of this, and the remainder is unexplained. V, J and clone size are taken as reported in that table, and D and trimming were inferred from the DNA itself. This sample holds about 17,000 clones; 75% to 85% were observed only once. In total, the top ten clones hold approximately 35% of the sample.

This clone is identified as large (0.1 to 1%). There is no known antigen for this receptor. Per-base qualities were not stored, and no clone one base away is much larger. Broad study findings and their caveats: Low numbers of available donor cells limited the measurable donor-reactive repertoire in two subjects. The conclusions were considered preliminary, being limited by small, heterogeneous patient numbers and non-standardized post-transplant time points. Because no allograft tissue specimens were available, donor-reactive T cells may have migrated into the graft instead of being deleted. After accounting for repertoire turnover, donor-reactive detection was significantly reduced in 7 of 8 subjects for CD4 and 8 of 8 for CD8. A significant post-transplant decrease in circulating donor-reactive CD4 TCRbeta sequences was observed in most of the 8 subjects, irrespective of tolerance or HCV status. The decline in donor-reactive sequences exceeded the decline in third party-reactive sequences, suggesting partial antigen-specific deletion that was unrelated to withdrawal success.

Unstimulated PBMCs, after thawing, were stained for CD3, CD4 and CD8 and then FACS-sorted into CD3+CD4+ and CD3+CD8+ populations. All 8 studied subjects were randomized to withdrawal of immunosuppression. The Qiagen DNeasy Blood and Tissue Kit was used for genomic DNA isolation. Germline trimming: 1 base from V, 6 bases from J; junction bases outside gene matches: 5. CDR1 SGHTA and CDR2 FQGNSA are derived from the germline V gene. Counted from cysteine to phenylalanine, this CDR3 has 15 amino acids. The kept DNA is CDR3 alone, 45 bases in frame from the first base. The rearrangement joined TRBV7-2 to TRBJ2-1; TRBD2 fits 8 bases in the junction. This clonotype originated in a human patient who received a liver transplant. In patients who had a transplant, some T cells may come from the graft donor. Sample: CD8+ T cells from blood, taken around 50 months after liver transplant. The CDR3 is CASSLVSGVSNEQFF. The nucleotides are TGTGCCAGCAGCTTAGTTAGCGGGGTCTCCAATGAGCAGTTCTTC. The CDR3, completed at both ends by the reference TRBV7-2 and TRBJ2-1 genes, gives the full variable domain GAGVSQSPSNKVTEKGKDVELRCDPISGHTALYWYRQSLGQGLEFLIYFQGNSAPDKSGLPSDRFSAERTGGSVSTLTIQRTQQEDSAVYLCASSLVSGVSNEQFFGPGTRLTVL.